A selection of T cell receptor beta chains follows, all from one sample in a study of blood T cell repertoires in COVID-19. The method was immunoSEQ multiplex PCR; TCRdb's version includes in-frame clones alone and lacks a portion of them. Here the sample spans around 320,000 clones, about nine tenths being singletons. Sequenced input: PBMCs or T cells enriched from blood (not recorded which). These receptors were taken from a woman between 50 and 59 years old who had been exposed to COVID-19. Each CDR3 is given with its conserved first and last residue.

TRBV30,TRBJ1-4,16,CAWSVRLIPGNEKLFF
TRBV5-1,TRBJ2-2,14,CASSPTVNTGELFF
TRBV5-1,TRBJ2-6,14,CASNAGSGANVLTF
TRBV6-5,TRBJ2-2,15,CASSQYQGNTGELFF
TRBV28,TRBJ2-7,14,CASSLRGLGVEQYF
TRBV6-5,TRBJ1-2,15,CASSHPGTRFYGYTF
TRBV29-1,TRBJ2-1,17,CSVGLAGGPSSYNEQFF
TRBV2,TRBJ2-1,15,CASRRLAGNYNEQFF
TRBV27,TRBJ1-6,16,CASSPGRTGLGSPLHF
TRBV5-5,TRBJ1-2,15,CASSLTDRGIDGYTF
TRBV15,TRBJ1-1,12,CATSPGNTEAFF
TRBV28,TRBJ1-4,13,CASSLFEKEKLFF
TRBV7-9,TRBJ2-1,16,CASSLEGGGGAHEQFF
TRBV2,TRBJ1-4,15,CASSGQGLSDEKLFF
TRBV9,TRBJ1-2,14,CASSVVGGPYGYTF
TRBV4-1,TRBJ2-1,14,CASSQSGGYNEQFF
TRBV27,TRBJ2-4,13,CASSLSGGTFQYF
TRBV3-1/TRBV3-2,TRBJ2-1,18,CASSHSGLAESSYNEQFF
TRBV2,TRBJ1-4,13,CASAGQGNEKLFF
TRBV4-2,TRBJ2-1,15,CASSPSGGAWIEQFF
TRBV5-1,TRBJ2-7,15,CASSPGQGLMSEQYF
TRBV7-9,TRBJ1-4,14,CASSLRDKYEKLFF
TRBV6-5,TRBJ1-4,15,CASSSTGLSGEKLFF
TRBV6-5,TRBJ1-6,16,CASSYAGQAVNSPLHF
TRBV2,TRBJ1-6,16,CASSEAYAEYNSPLHF
TRBV6-2/TRBV6-3,TRBJ2-5,16,CASRYPGQGSQETQYF
TRBV12-3/TRBV12-4,TRBJ2-7,13,CASSLTNRGEQYF
TRBV23-1,TRBJ1-2,13,CASRKLSNYGYTF
TRBV5-1,TRBJ1-1,14,CASSFGGGNTEAFF
TRBV13,TRBJ2-4,17,CASSPNSGGHPSNIQYF
TRBV28,TRBJ1-5,15,CASRPSGGVNQPQHF
TRBV5-8,TRBJ1-5,15,CASRKNRQGYQPQHF
TRBV5-1,TRBJ1-5,16,CASSPGGLGSNQPQHF
TRBV7-9,TRBJ1-2,16,CASSLGSSNRGYGYTF
TRBV11-3,TRBJ2-2,16,CASSSRTGLAPQELFF
TRBV5-6,TRBJ1-6,17,CASSLLAARDYNSPLHF